A selection of T cell receptor beta chains follows, all from one sample in a study of blood T cell repertoires in COVID-19. Assay used: immunoSEQ multiplex PCR; TCRdb lists only in-frame clones, some missing. The data hold under 250,000 clones, with 85% observed a single time. The sequencing sample was made of PBMCs or T cells enriched from blood (not recorded which). These TCRs come from a woman aged 50 to 60 with acute COVID-19. The CDR3 runs from the conserved cysteine through the conserved F or W. Fields, in order: D gene, clone size, V gene, J gene, CDR3 protein, CDR3 DNA. A D gene is named only where the DNA matches it firmly. Some rows have no size entry. The others give once, few or many, or a class for an expanded clone.

NA	NA	TRBV11-2	TRBJ2-1	CASSLEGRSEQFF	TGTGCCAGCAGCTTAGAGGGGCGGAGTGAGCAGTTCTTC
NA	NA	TRBV30	TRBJ1-6	CAWSVEGVGSYNSPLHF	TGTGCCTGGAGTGTCGAGGGGGTAGGATCCTATAATTCACCCCTCCACTTT
TRBD1	NA	TRBV10-3	TRBJ1-4	CAISESLDRVFLFF	TGTGCCATCAGTGAGTCCCTGGACAGGGTTTTCCTGTTTTTT
TRBD2	NA	TRBV5-6	TRBJ2-7	CASSLVGAGVPDEQYF	TGTGCCAGCAGCTTGGTTGGGGCGGGAGTCCCCGACGAGCAGTACTTC
TRBD1	NA	TRBV6-5	TRBJ1-2	CASSSANRGRRGYTF	TGTGCCAGCAGTTCTGCCAACAGGGGGCGGAGGGGCTACACCTTC
TRBD2	NA	TRBV4-3	TRBJ2-7	CASSQVDGRTSGFYEQYF	TGCGCCAGCAGCCAAGTCGATGGACGGACTAGCGGGTTCTACGAGCAGTACTTC
NA	NA	TRBV6-1	TRBJ1-2	CASSEGSVEESLYGYTF	TGTGCCAGCAGTGAAGGATCCGTAGAGGAGTCTCTCTATGGCTACACCTTC
TRBD1	NA	TRBV7-3	TRBJ2-1	CASSLEGAQVF	TGTGCCAGCAGCTTAGAGGGGGCGCAGGTCTTC
NA	NA	TRBV10-3	TRBJ1-2	CAIRGTGSTYGYTF	TGTGCCATCAGGGGAACAGGGTCTACCTATGGCTACACCTTC
NA	NA	TRBV10-2	TRBJ1-1	CASRAGQDTEAFF	TGCGCCAGCAGGGCGGGGCAGGACACTGAAGCTTTCTTT
NA	NA	TRBV29-1	TRBJ1-1	CSVVVGGNTEAFF	TGCAGCGTTGTAGTAGGGGGGAACACTGAAGCTTTCTTT
NA	NA	TRBV6-1	TRBJ1-4	CASSEAVQGSATNEKLFF	TGTGCCAGCAGTGAAGCGGTTCAGGGGTCTGCAACTAATGAAAAACTGTTTTTT
TRBD1	NA	TRBV5-6	TRBJ1-1	CASSFPQGANTEAFF	TGTGCCAGCAGCTTCCCGCAGGGGGCGAACACTGAAGCTTTCTTT
TRBD1	once	TRBV19	TRBJ1-2	CASLPTGADYGYTF	TGTGCCAGCTTACCGACAGGGGCAGACTATGGCTACACCTTC
NA	once	TRBV7-2	TRBJ1-2	CASSSLRGGWGYTF	TGTGCCAGCAGCTCCCTTCGGGGGGGCTGGGGCTACACCTTC
TRBD1	NA	TRBV19	TRBJ1-2	CASSWDSRESYGYTF	TGTGCCAGTAGCTGGGACAGCAGGGAGTCATATGGCTACACCTTC
TRBD1	NA	TRBV4-1	TRBJ1-1	CASSQVLTGAGVNTEAFF	TGCGCCAGCAGCCAAGTGTTAACAGGGGCTGGCGTCAACACTGAAGCTTTCTTT
TRBD1	NA	TRBV7-9	TRBJ1-2	CAEDRAGDYGYTF	TGTGCAGAGGACAGGGCGGGAGATTACGGCTACACCTTC
NA	NA	TRBV19	TRBJ2-6	CASIGRWGATGANVLTF	TGTGCCAGTATAGGGCGCTGGGGCGCTACTGGGGCCAACGTCCTGACTTTC
TRBD1	NA	TRBV5-6	TRBJ1-2	CASSLVGQGAAYTF	TGTGCCAGCAGCTTGGTGGGACAGGGGGCCGCCTACACCTTC
NA	NA	TRBV10-3	TRBJ2-7	CAISEPSRSYEQYF	TGTGCCATCAGTGAGCCGTCGCGGAGCTACGAGCAGTACTTC
TRBD1	NA	TRBV9	TRBJ1-1	CASSLRDRDILGTEAFF	TGTGCCAGCAGCCTCCGGGACAGGGATATTTTGGGCACTGAAGCTTTCTTT
NA	NA	TRBV3-1/TRBV3-2	TRBJ1-2	CASSQVRGYGYTF	TGTGCCAGCAGCCAAGTCAGGGGCTATGGCTACACCTTC
NA	NA	TRBV5-1	TRBJ1-1	CASSLAGTPGDTEAFF	TGCGCCAGCAGCTTGGCCGGAACACCCGGAGACACTGAAGCTTTCTTT
TRBD1	NA	TRBV19	TRBJ1-5	CASSARTGNNQPQHF	TGTGCCAGTAGTGCAAGGACAGGGAACAATCAGCCCCAGCATTTT
NA	NA	TRBV12-3/TRBV12-4	TRBJ1-1	CASRRSGNTEAFF	TGTGCCAGCAGAAGGTCGGGGAACACTGAAGCTTTCTTT
TRBD1	once	TRBV5-1	TRBJ1-5	CASSLDAGGDQPQHF	TGCGCCAGCAGCTTGGACGCAGGGGGTGATCAGCCCCAGCATTTT
NA	NA	TRBV19	TRBJ1-5	CASSPPPTGPQHF	TGTGCCAGTAGTCCCCCGCCAACGGGGCCCCAGCATTTT
NA	NA	TRBV18	TRBJ1-4	CASSRREEKLFF	TGTGCCAGCTCACGGAGGGAAGAAAAACTGTTTTTT
NA	NA	TRBV29-1	TRBJ1-2	CSVDTGRIPYGYTF	TGCAGCGTTGATACAGGCAGGATTCCCTATGGCTACACCTTC
NA	NA	TRBV19	TRBJ1-5	CASSIVPITRNQPQHF	TGTGCCAGTAGTATAGTCCCGATCACACGAAATCAGCCCCAGCATTTT
TRBD1	few	TRBV6-6	TRBJ1-2	CASSSTDRDYGYTF	TGTGCCAGCAGTTCCACGGACAGGGACTATGGCTACACCTTC
TRBD1	few	TRBV7-2	TRBJ1-3	CASSLTGISGNTIYF	TGTGCCAGCAGTTTGACAGGGATTAGTGGAAACACCATATATTTT
NA	NA	TRBV7-2	TRBJ1-1	CASSFPGGTEAFF	TGTGCCAGCAGCTTTCCGGGGGGCACTGAAGCTTTCTTT
NA	NA	TRBV28	TRBJ1-1	CASRPDRFEAFF	TGTGCCAGCAGACCTGACAGGTTTGAAGCTTTCTTT
TRBD1	once	TRBV4-1	TRBJ2-4	CASSQRRMTGDGKNIQYF	TGCGCCAGCAGCCAACGCCGAATGACAGGGGACGGCAAAAACATTCAGTACTTC
NA	NA	TRBV30	TRBJ2-1	CAWSATGSSYNEQFF	TGTGCCTGGAGTGCCACAGGGAGCTCCTACAATGAGCAGTTCTTC
NA	NA	TRBV6-5	TRBJ1-2	CASSYEGSYGYTF	TGTGCCAGCAGTTACGAAGGGAGCTATGGCTACACCTTC
TRBD1	NA	TRBV11-3	TRBJ2-5	CASSLGQGANTQYF	TGTGCCAGCAGCTTGGGACAGGGGGCGAATACCCAGTACTTC
NA	NA	TRBV7-9	TRBJ2-2	CASSSAGTAGNTGELFF	TGTGCCAGCAGCTCGGCGGGCACAGCGGGGAACACCGGGGAGCTGTTTTTT
NA	NA	TRBV3-1/TRBV3-2	TRBJ2-5	CASSQEARAQETQYF	TGTGCCAGCAGCCAAGAAGCGAGAGCCCAAGAGACCCAGTACTTC
NA	NA	TRBV5-1	TRBJ1-1	CASRLTLNTEAFF	TGCGCCAGCAGACTGACATTGAACACTGAAGCTTTCTTT
TRBD2	few	TRBV7-2	TRBJ2-1	CASSSSAGGGFNEQFF	TGTGCCAGCAGCTCCTCGGCCGGGGGGGGATTCAATGAGCAGTTCTTC
NA	NA	TRBV27	TRBJ1-2	CASSFGLDYGYTF	TGTGCCAGCAGCTTCGGGTTGGACTATGGCTACACCTTC
TRBD1	NA	TRBV6-2/TRBV6-3	TRBJ2-7	CASSQDGTGGTYEQYF	TGTGCCAGCAGTCAAGACGGGACAGGGGGTACCTACGAGCAGTACTTC
TRBD1	NA	TRBV19	TRBJ1-6	CASKFDRGNSPLHF	TGTGCCAGTAAGTTCGACAGGGGAAATTCACCCCTCCACTTT
TRBD1	few	TRBV6-2/TRBV6-3	TRBJ2-7	CASSYDRGTYEQYF	TGTGCCAGCAGTTACGACAGGGGCACCTACGAGCAGTACTTC
TRBD1	NA	TRBV5-8	TRBJ1-5	CASSLRDREQPQHF	TGTGCCAGCAGTCTCCGGGACAGGGAACAGCCCCAGCATTTT
NA	NA	TRBV18	TRBJ2-5	CASSPQGQETQYF	TGTGCCAGCTCACCTCAGGGACAAGAGACCCAGTACTTC
TRBD1	once	TRBV7-9	TRBJ1-6	CASSGQGRSYNSPLHF	TGTGCCAGCAGCGGACAGGGGAGGTCCTATAATTCACCCCTCCACTTT
NA	NA	TRBV11-2	TRBJ1-5	CASSLHGLQPQHF	TGTGCCAGCAGCTTACACGGTTTGCAGCCCCAGCATTTT
TRBD2	NA	TRBV6-6	TRBJ2-1	CASSYGGLAFNEQFF	TGTGCCAGCAGTTACGGGGGACTAGCATTCAATGAGCAGTTCTTC
TRBD1	NA	TRBV12-3/TRBV12-4	TRBJ1-5	CASSSTGGQPQHF	TGTGCCAGCAGTTCTACAGGGGGTCAGCCCCAGCATTTT
TRBD1	NA	TRBV7-2	TRBJ1-6	CASSLEVSGGSAWSPLHF	TGTGCCAGCAGCTTAGAGGTGTCAGGGGGCAGTGCATGGTCACCCCTCCACTTT
NA	NA	TRBV7-2	TRBJ1-3	CASSSQGLGNTIYF	TGTGCCAGCAGCTCGCAGGGTTTGGGAAACACCATATATTTT
NA	NA	TRBV30	TRBJ1-5	CAWGVSGASNQPQHF	TGTGCCTGGGGGGTCTCAGGGGCGAGCAATCAGCCCCAGCATTTT
TRBD2	few	TRBV18	TRBJ2-7	CASSPDGGSSYEQYF	TGTGCCAGCTCACCTGACGGGGGGAGCTCCTACGAGCAGTACTTC
NA	NA	TRBV19	TRBJ1-1	CASTGRVNTEAFF	TGTGCCAGTACTGGGAGGGTAAACACTGAAGCTTTCTTT
NA	NA	TRBV27	TRBJ1-4	CASSPQGTNEKLFF	TGTGCCAGCAGTCCGCAGGGGACTAATGAAAAACTGTTTTTT
NA	NA	TRBV5-3	TRBJ1-2	CARSLRFWIGRGYTF	TGTGCCAGAAGCTTGCGGTTTTGGATCGGGAGGGGCTACACCTTC